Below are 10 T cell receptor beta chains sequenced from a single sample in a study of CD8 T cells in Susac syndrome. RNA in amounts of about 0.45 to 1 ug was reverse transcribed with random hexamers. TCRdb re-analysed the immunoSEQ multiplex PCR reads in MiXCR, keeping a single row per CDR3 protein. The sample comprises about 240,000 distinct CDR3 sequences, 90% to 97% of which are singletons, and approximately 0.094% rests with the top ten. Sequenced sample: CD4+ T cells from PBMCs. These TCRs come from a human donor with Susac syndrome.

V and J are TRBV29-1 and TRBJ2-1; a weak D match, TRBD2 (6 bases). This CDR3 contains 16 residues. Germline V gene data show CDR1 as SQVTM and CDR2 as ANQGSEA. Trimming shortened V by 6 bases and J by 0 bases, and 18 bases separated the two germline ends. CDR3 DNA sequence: TGCAGCGTCGACAGCGGGTTAGTGAGCTCCTACAATGAGCAGTTCTTC. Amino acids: CSVDSGLVSSYNEQFF.

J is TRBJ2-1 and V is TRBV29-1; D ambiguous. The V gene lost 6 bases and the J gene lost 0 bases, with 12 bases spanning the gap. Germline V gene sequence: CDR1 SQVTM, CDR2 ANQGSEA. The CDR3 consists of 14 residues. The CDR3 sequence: CSVARLSSYNEQFF. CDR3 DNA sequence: TGCAGCGTAGCACGCTTGAGCTCCTACAATGAGCAGTTCTTC.

CDR3 nucleotides: TGTGCCAGCGCACCGCCCCCTGGCCGGGCCCACGAGCAGTACTTC. Encoded protein: CASAPPPGRAHEQYF. The genes are TRBV7-9 and TRBJ2-7, with no clear D. CDR1 is SEHNR, CDR2 FQNEAQ, per germline (reference sequence). Deletions cut 8 bases from V and 5 bases from J, with 22 bases between. The CDR3 length is 15 residues.

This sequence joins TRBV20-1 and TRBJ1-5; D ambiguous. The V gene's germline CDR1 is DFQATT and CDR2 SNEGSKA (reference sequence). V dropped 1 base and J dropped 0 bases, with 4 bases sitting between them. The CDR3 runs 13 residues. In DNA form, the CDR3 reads TGCAGTGCTAGAGCTTATAGCAATCAGCCCCAGCATTTT. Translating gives CSARAYSNQPQHF.

CDR3 region: CASSLGGLEYTKQYF. The CDR3 DNA follows: TGTGCCAGCAGCTTAGGGGGACTAGAGTATACGAAGCAGTACTTC. The rearrangement uses TRBV7-9 and TRBJ2-7, with 8 bases fitting TRBD2. Germline assignment: CDR1 SEHNR and CDR2 FQNEAQ (reference sequence). This CDR3 contains 15 residues. Unmatched junction bases numbered 10, after V lost 1 base and J lost 8 bases.

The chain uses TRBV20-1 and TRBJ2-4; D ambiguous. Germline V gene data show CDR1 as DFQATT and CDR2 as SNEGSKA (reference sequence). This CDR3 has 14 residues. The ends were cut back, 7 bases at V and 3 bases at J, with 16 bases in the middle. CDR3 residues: CSVQTLLDKNIQYF. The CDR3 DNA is TGCAGTGTCCAGACACTGCTAGACAAAAACATTCAGTACTTC.

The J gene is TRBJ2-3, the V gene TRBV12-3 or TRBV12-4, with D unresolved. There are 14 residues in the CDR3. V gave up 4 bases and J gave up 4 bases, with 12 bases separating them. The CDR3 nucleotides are TGTGCCAGCAGTTCCTCACATGGGGCAGATACGCAGTATTTT. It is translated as CASSSSHGADTQYF.

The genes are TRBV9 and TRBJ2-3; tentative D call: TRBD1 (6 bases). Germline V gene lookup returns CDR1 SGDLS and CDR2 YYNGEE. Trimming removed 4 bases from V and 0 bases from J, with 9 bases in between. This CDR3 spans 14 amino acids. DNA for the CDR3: TGTGCCAGCAGCCTCCAGGGGAGCACAGATACGCAGTATTTT. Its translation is CASSLQGSTDTQYF.

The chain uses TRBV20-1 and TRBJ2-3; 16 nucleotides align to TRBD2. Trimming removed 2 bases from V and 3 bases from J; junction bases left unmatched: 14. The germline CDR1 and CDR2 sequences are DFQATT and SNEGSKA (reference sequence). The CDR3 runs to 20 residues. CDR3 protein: CSARTVGTSGRAEGTDTQYF. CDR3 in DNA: TGCAGTGCTAGAACCGTCGGGACTAGCGGGAGGGCCGAGGGAACAGATACGCAGTATTTT.

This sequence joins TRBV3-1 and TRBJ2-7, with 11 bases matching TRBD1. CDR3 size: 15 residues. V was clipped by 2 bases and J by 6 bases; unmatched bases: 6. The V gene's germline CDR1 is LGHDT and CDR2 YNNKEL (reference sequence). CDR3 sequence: CASSQWTGGAGEQYF. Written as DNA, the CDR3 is TGTGCCAGCAGCCAATGGACAGGGGGCGCGGGCGAGCAGTACTTC.